The 5 T cell receptor beta chains below were found in one sample sequenced in a study of blood T cell repertoires in COVID-19. The table came from immunoSEQ multiplex PCR; TCRdb's copy has only in-frame clones and leaves some out. The repertoire consists of about 32,000 clones, with 80% to 90% occurring once and the leading ten covering around 5%. The source material was peripheral blood. These receptors were collected from a woman of 80 years or more with active or convalescent COVID-19.

The V call is TRBV6-4, the J call TRBJ2-5; D may be TRBD2 (6 bases). V gave up 2 bases and J gave up 6 bases, with 19 bases separating them. The germline CDR1 and CDR2 sequences are MRHNA and SNTAGT. The CDR3 is 16 amino acids. As DNA, the CDR3 is TGTGCCAGCAGTGACAGGAACCGGCGGGGTTTGAAGACCCAGTACTTC. Its protein is CASSDRNRRGLKTQYF.

The chain combines TRBV4-1 with TRBJ2-7, with D perhaps TRBD2 (6 bases). Per the germline V gene, CDR1 is MGHRA and CDR2 is YSYEKL. This CDR3 contains 15 residues. V lost 6 bases and J lost 2, with 17 bases in between. The CDR3: CASRPPGEVAYEQYF. The CDR3 bases are TGCGCCAGCAGACCCCCGGGGGAGGTAGCCTACGAGCAGTACTTC.

V is TRBV5-4 and J is TRBJ2-7; D perhaps matches TRBD1 (5 bases). Germline CDR1 reads SGHNT; CDR2 reads YYREEE (reference sequence). V lost 0 bases to trimming and J lost 3 bases, with 10 bases between them. The CDR3 covers 14 residues. CDR3 sequence reads: CASSLGAGIYEQYF. The CDR3, as DNA: TGTGCCAGCAGCTTGGGGGCAGGGATCTACGAGCAGTACTTC.

The chain uses TRBV9 and TRBJ2-3; the D gene is possibly TRBD2 (6 bases). Trimming pared 4 bases from V and 0 bases from J, leaving 15 bases between. The germline CDR1 and CDR2 sequences are SGDLS and YYNGEE. The CDR3 consists of 16 residues. The CDR3 loop reads CASSTSAGTSTDTQYF. In DNA, the CDR3 is TGTGCCAGCAGCACCTCGGCGGGGACTAGCACAGATACGCAGTATTTT.

The chain combines TRBV19 with TRBJ1-4; the D gene is possibly TRBD1 (5 bases). Per the germline V gene, CDR1 is LNHDA and CDR2 is SQIVND (reference sequence). The CDR3 is 14 amino acids. V shed 4 bases and J shed 7 bases, with 13 bases lying between them. CDR3 DNA sequence: TGTGCCAGTAGTAGAAGGGGCATCGGTGAAAAACTGTTTTTT. It is translated as CASSRRGIGEKLFF.